Listed below are T cell receptor beta chains from one sample, sequenced in a study of cytomegalovirus exposure and HLA in healthy donors. The assay was immunoSEQ multiplex PCR, and TCRdb's table has in-frame clones only and misses some. The table records 130,000 or so clones, 65% to 85% of them present only once. The sample was PBMCs. The receptors come from a woman under 30 in good health and CMV-seronegative. Both conserved end residues are part of each CDR3. The D gene is left open where the match is weak. Expanded clones are given a class, and other clones once, few, many or no size at all.

TRBJ2-3	-	TRBV4-2	-	TGTGCCAGCAGCCAAACCTCAGGGTCACTAGCTCGCACAGATACGCAGTATTTT	CASSQTSGSLARTDTQYF
TRBJ2-3	-	TRBV30	-	TGTGCCTGGACCGACGGGGGGCTGAGGGATACGCAGTATTTT	CAWTDGGLRDTQYF
TRBJ2-2	-	TRBV10-1	-	TGCGCCAGCAGTGCTTCCCAGGGCGGGGAGCTGTTTTTT	CASSASQGGELFF
TRBJ2-7	-	TRBV19	-	TGTGCCAGTAGTAGCGGGCCAGGCGCCTCCTACGAGCAGTACTTC	CASSSGPGASYEQYF
TRBJ1-1	-	TRBV27	-	TGTGCCAGCAGTTTAGCGGGCCTCACTGAAGCTTTCTTT	CASSLAGLTEAFF
TRBJ1-2	-	TRBV6-1	once	TGTGCCAGCAGGGGGGGAGCTAACTATGGCTACACCTTC	CASRGGANYGYTF
TRBJ2-7	TRBD2	TRBV4-2	few	TGTGCCAGCAGCAAGACTAGCGGCAAAAGCTCCTACGAGCAGTACTTC	CASSKTSGKSSYEQYF
TRBJ2-7	-	TRBV6-1	-	TGTGCCAGCCGAACGCTAACAGGGACCTACGAGCAGTACTTC	CASRTLTGTYEQYF
TRBJ1-2	-	TRBV5-1	-	TGCGCCAGCAGCGTTGGGCAGGGTTCCCTTCATTCCGATGGCTACACCTTC	CASSVGQGSLHSDGYTF
TRBJ1-1	-	TRBV7-9	few	TGTGCCAGCAGCCGGGGGTTAGGGACTGAAGCTTTCTTT	CASSRGLGTEAFF
TRBJ1-5	-	TRBV7-9	-	TGTGCCAGCAGCTTTGGGGGGGCGAGCAATCAGCCCCAGCATTTT	CASSFGGASNQPQHF
TRBJ1-1	TRBD1	TRBV6-5	few	TGTGCCAGCAGTGACCGACAGGGGGCTGAAGCTTTCTTT	CASSDRQGAEAFF
TRBJ2-5	TRBD2	TRBV5-1	-	TGCGCCAGCAGCTACCCGGGAGGAGCGGGTCAAGAGACCCAGTACTTC	CASSYPGGAGQETQYF
TRBJ2-1	-	TRBV10-2	-	TGCGCCAGCAGTGACGGAGATGGCGTCAATGAGCAGTTCTTC	CASSDGDGVNEQFF
TRBJ1-2	-	TRBV7-9	-	TGTGCCAGCAGCTTAGCTGGCGGCCAAAGGAGAACGGCCACCTTC	CASSLAGGQRRTATF
TRBJ1-1	-	TRBV5-6	-	TGTGCCAGCAGCTCCTTCACTGAAGCTTTCTTT	CASSSFTEAFF
TRBJ2-7	-	TRBV7-6	-	TGTGCCAGCAGCTTGGTCGGAGGATCCTACGAGCAGTACTTC	CASSLVGGSYEQYF
TRBJ2-1	TRBD2	TRBV10-3	-	TGTGCCATCAGTGAGAATTTGGGAGGGGCAAATGAGCAGTTCTTC	CAISENLGGANEQFF
TRBJ2-3	TRBD1	TRBV5-4	-	TGTGCCAGCACGGAAGGGACAGGGCCATCAGATACGCAGTATTTT	CASTEGTGPSDTQYF
TRBJ2-3	TRBD2	TRBV9	-	TGTGCCAGCAGCGTAGAAGGGAGGGCCGGAGATACGCAGTATTTT	CASSVEGRAGDTQYF
TRBJ2-3	TRBD1	TRBV11-3	few	TGTGCCAGCAGCCGGGGACAGGCTTTCACAGATACGCAGTATTTT	CASSRGQAFTDTQYF
TRBJ2-1	TRBD2	TRBV5-1	-	TGCGCCAGCAGCACCGGGACTAGTAGGAATGAGCAGTTCTTC	CASSTGTSRNEQFF
TRBJ2-7	TRBD2	TRBV27	-	TGTGCCAGCAGTTTATCAGCGGGATACTCCTACGAGCAGTACTTC	CASSLSAGYSYEQYF
TRBJ1-1	-	TRBV30	-	TGTGCCGGGGGGGGGACTGAAGCTTTCTTT	CAGGGTEAFF
TRBJ2-3	-	TRBV9	-	TGTGCCAGCAGCGTAACAGGCACAGATACGCAGTATTTT	CASSVTGTDTQYF
TRBJ2-1	TRBD2	TRBV10-3	-	TGTGCCACCCGCCGAGGGGACTACTACAATGAGCAGTTCTTC	CATRRGDYYNEQFF
TRBJ1-5	TRBD1	TRBV4-1	-	TGCGCCAGCAGCCGGACCCAGGGGGTGAGTCAGCCCCAGCATTTT	CASSRTQGVSQPQHF
TRBJ2-5	-	TRBV2	-	TGTGCCAGCAGTTGGGGGGTGGGGGAGACCCAGTACTTC	CASSWGVGETQYF
TRBJ2-3	TRBD2	TRBV27	-	TGTGCCAGCAGTCCATGGTCTAGCGGTAATACAGATACGCAGTATTTT	CASSPWSSGNTDTQYF
TRBJ1-4	TRBD1	TRBV19	-	TGTGCCAGTAGTATAGTCCCAGACAGGGGACATGAAAAACTGTTTTTT	CASSIVPDRGHEKLFF
TRBJ2-7	TRBD2	TRBV27	-	TGTGCCAGCAGTCCTGGGGCTAGCGGGTACGAGCAGTACTTC	CASSPGASGYEQYF
TRBJ2-5	TRBD2	TRBV15	-	TGTGCCACCAGCGGGACGGCTAGCGGGGTGGGGACCCAGTACTTC	CATSGTASGVGTQYF
TRBJ1-1	-	TRBV19	few	TGTGCCAGTGGACGGGGTAACATGAACACTGAAGCTTTCTTT	CASGRGNMNTEAFF
TRBJ1-2	-	TRBV10-2	few	TGCGCCAGCAGGGATACACAGAGATTGTATGGCTACACCTTC	CASRDTQRLYGYTF
TRBJ1-3	-	TRBV30	-	TGTGCCTGGAGGAGAGGCGCATATGGAAACACCATATATTTT	CAWRRGAYGNTIYF
TRBJ2-7	TRBD2	TRBV5-1	-	TGCGCCAGCAGCTTGGCCGGGAGGGCCGACGGCGAGCAGTACTTC	CASSLAGRADGEQYF
TRBJ2-2	TRBD1	TRBV30	few	TGTGCCTGGAGGGTGGACAGGGAGATCGGGGAGCTGTTTTTT	CAWRVDREIGELFF
TRBJ1-2	-	TRBV6-5	-	TGTGCCAGCACCCCAAGAACACCGGGAGGCTACACCTTC	CASTPRTPGGYTF
TRBJ2-1	-	TRBV15	-	TGTGCCACCAGCGGGGGGACTTTTCCCGATGAGCAGTTCTTC	CATSGGTFPDEQFF